The clone carrying this T cell receptor (beta chain) was seen more than once but under ten times. As yet, its antigen is unknown. CDR3 length: 14 amino acids. V trimming: 5 bases; J trimming: 4 bases; junction bases outside the gene matches: 7. Germline CDR1 and CDR2: MNHEY and SVGEGT. This sample is drawn from a study of read filtering for tumor transcriptome and immune sequencing. Study overall: Among patients, some 17 were male and around 15 female, aged roughly 47 to 90 (mean approximately 62).

The study's findings and limits: IR-seq and RNA-seq agreed better without single-read clonotypes. Compared with RNA-seq, IR-seq gave much higher clonotype depth and reliability. Approximately 80% of IR-seq clonotypes had one read, totaling 3% to 4% of reads; RNA-seq: around 77% and 45%.

Molecular barcoded adaptors covering alpha/delta and beta/gamma chains were used on 400 ng RNA. TCRdb redid the calling of the reads with MiXCR, one entry per CDR3 protein. The table shows 100,000 to 150,000 distinct CDR3 sequences, with around 14% occurring only once. Material: a population of CD138-negative cells sorted from bone marrow. The receptor comes from a donor at least 40 years old with multiple myeloma. The rearrangement uses TRBV6-2 or TRBV6-3 and TRBJ2-7; 8 positions agree with TRBD1. This chain's CDR3 is CASSPDRVVYEQYF. The CDR3 DNA is TGTGCCAGCAGTCCGGACAGGGTTGTATACGAGCAGTACTTC.